This TCR beta chain is from a study of cytomegalovirus exposure and HLA in healthy donors. Study as a whole: In an earlier analysis, 95 million to 140 million unique TCR beta sequences were found from about 180 million T cells. Drawn from HLA-typed donors, roughly 87 million unique TCRs were held in an early data release. Study-wide results and limits: Within the data, a cluster of highly shared sequence variants was likely a sequencing artifact. A later look showed TCR association rates differing by HLA locus, highest for DRB1 and lowest for HLA-C.

The PCR contained 60 Vbeta and 13 Jbeta primers. Using immunoSEQ multiplex PCR, the repertoire was profiled, and TCRdb retains in-frame clones only, with some absent. The sample includes 85,000 to 90,000 clones, around 89% seen only once; the top ten take around 2.3%. Germline V gives CDR1 LNHNV, CDR2 YYDKDF (reference sequence). This CDR3 contains 14 residues. V shed 5 bases and J 5 bases; nucleotides not matched to a gene: 6. Concerning this clone: No antigen is known for it.

The origin of this receptor is a young man in good health and CMV-seronegative. Sample: PBMCs. The chain has TRBV15 and TRBJ1-1, with 9 bases identical to TRBD1. This CDR3 is CATSQTGGGTEAFF. The CDR3 coding sequence is TGTGCCACCAGCCAAACAGGGGGCGGAACTGAAGCTTTCTTT.